This T cell receptor beta chain originates from a study of beta chain features in type 1 diabetes. This clone was counted between two and nine times. The same CDR3 also results from other DNA sequences found in this sample. The V end lost 2 bases, the J end lost 3 bases, and 7 bases lay between the germline ends. Germline CDR1 and CDR2: KGHSH and LQKENI. There are 13 residues in the CDR3. The whole isolated RNA underwent reverse transcription, so sequencing captured expressed TCRB transcripts. Sequencing used immunoSEQ multiplex PCR; TCRdb keeps in-frame clones, though not all of them. This table holds fewer than 350,000 clones, around 7.3% found once.

This sequence joins TRBV18 and TRBJ2-5; D is unresolved. The clonotype originates from a woman between 18 and 29 years old in good health. The sample comprised central memory CD4+ T cells from blood. For the CDR3, the DNA is TGTGCCAGCTCACCAGTAAGGAAAGAGACCCAGTACTTC. It encodes CASSPVRKETQYF.